This T cell receptor (beta chain) emerged from a study of blood T cell repertoires in COVID-19. At the level of the study: The origin of the acute and convalescent COVID-19 samples was the United States, Italy and Spain. Nucleic acid was either cDNA or gDNA, and it came from T cells, B-cell-depleted T cells, or PBMCs.

In the original workflow: Reference gene primers were amplified, and this amplification served to estimate nucleated cell counts. TCRdb keeps only in-frame clones here, not all; method: immunoSEQ multiplex PCR. V, J and clone size reflect that table, while D and trimming were determined from the DNA. The table shows about 100,000 clones, with 85% occurring only once. V dropped 1 base and J dropped 9 bases, with 7 bases sitting between them. CDR1 and CDR2 from the germline V gene are KGHSH and LQKENI. The CDR3 spans 12 residues. The sequence came from a woman in her sixties or seventies with active or convalescent COVID-19. The V and J genes are TRBV18 and TRBJ2-1; D may be TRBD2 (6 bases). Material: peripheral blood. CDR3 amino acids: CASSPLSGEQFF. The CDR3 nucleotides are TGTGCCAGCTCACCACTTAGCGGTGAGCAGTTCTTC.